This T cell receptor beta chain was identified in a study of cytotoxic CD8 clonotypes in ibrutinib-treated CLL. Study findings and constraints: Patients showed higher baseline clonality than age-matched healthy donors, and it tracked circulating CD8+ T-cell counts.

Concerning this clone: Its antigen is still unknown.

Only in-frame clones appear in the TCRdb table, and some are missing; sequencing was by immunoSEQ multiplex PCR. The sample includes around 140,000 clones, about 76% of them seen just once. The clonotype comes from a human donor with chronic lymphocytic leukemia. Specimen: PBMCs, collected after 24 months of ibrutinib treatment.

The CDR3 bases are TGTGCCAGCGGGAGGTTTCCTACCGGGGAGCTGTTTTTT. This sequence encodes CASGRFPTGELFF. The chain joins TRBV2 to TRBJ2-2; weak D call: TRBD2 (6 bases). The length of the CDR3 is 13 residues. Trimming took off 8 bases at V and 5 bases at J, with 12 bases between the two ends. In germline, CDR1 is SNHLY, CDR2 FYNNEI.